The clone carrying this TCR beta chain appeared many times. What it binds is unknown. TCRdb re-derived calls from the RT-PCR reads in MiXCR, one entry per CDR3 protein. The sample comprises hundreds of thousands of distinct CDR3 sequences, less than 20% of which are singletons, and 9.5% to 13% rests with the top ten. The sample is drawn from a study of response to subunit inactivated influenza vaccine. Whole-study findings and limits: It was the authors' suggestion that each seasonal influenza vaccination recruits few new T cells.

The receptor was isolated from a man aged 50 to 59 who received an inactivated influenza vaccine. Sequenced here: PBMCs from blood, sampled about 12 days after vaccination.

The CDR3 sequence is CASSQGFVPGELFF. CDR3 DNA: TGTGCCAGCAGCCAAGGGTTCGTACCCGGGGAGCTGTTTTTT. V is TRBV14 and J is TRBJ2-2; no clear D. Per the germline V gene, CDR1 is SGHDN and CDR2 is FVKESK. The ends were cut back, 1 base at V and 6 bases at J, with 9 bases in the middle. The CDR3 consists of 14 residues. The full variable domain, its missing parts supplied by reference TRBV14 and TRBJ2-2, is EAGVTQFPSHSVIEKGQTVTLRCDPISGHDNLYWYRRVMGKEIKFLLHFVKESKQDESGMPNNRFLAERTGGTYSTLKVQPAELEDSGVYFCASSQGFVPGELFFGEGSRLTVL.